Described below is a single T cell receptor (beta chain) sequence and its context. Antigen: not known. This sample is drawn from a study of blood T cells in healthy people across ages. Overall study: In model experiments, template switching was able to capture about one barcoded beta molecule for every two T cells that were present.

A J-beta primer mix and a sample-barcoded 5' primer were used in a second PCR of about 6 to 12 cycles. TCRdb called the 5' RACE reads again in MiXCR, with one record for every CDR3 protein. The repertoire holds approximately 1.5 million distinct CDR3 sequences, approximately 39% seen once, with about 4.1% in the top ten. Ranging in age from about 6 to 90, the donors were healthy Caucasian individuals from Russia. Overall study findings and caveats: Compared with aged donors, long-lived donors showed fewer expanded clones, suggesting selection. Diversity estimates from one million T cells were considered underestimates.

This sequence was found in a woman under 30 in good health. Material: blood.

CDR3 sequence: CASSEASGANEQFF. CDR3 bases: TGTGCCAGCAGTGAGGCTAGCGGGGCTAATGAGCAGTTCTTC. This sequence joins TRBV6-1 and TRBJ2-1; 9 bases fit TRBD2. V gave up 3 bases and J gave up 7 bases; unmatched junction bases: 4. Germline V gene data show CDR1 as MNHNS and CDR2 as SASEGT. The CDR3 extends over 14 amino acids.